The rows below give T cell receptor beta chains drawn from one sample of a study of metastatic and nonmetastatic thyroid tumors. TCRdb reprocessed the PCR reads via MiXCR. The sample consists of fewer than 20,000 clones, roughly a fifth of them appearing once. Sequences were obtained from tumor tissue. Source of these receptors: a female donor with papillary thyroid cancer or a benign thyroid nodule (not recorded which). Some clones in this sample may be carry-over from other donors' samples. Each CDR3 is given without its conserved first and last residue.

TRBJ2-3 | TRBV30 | AWSAVSRTQY
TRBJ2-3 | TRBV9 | ASSVAGAFTDTQY
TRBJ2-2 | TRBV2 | ASSDRGRTGELF
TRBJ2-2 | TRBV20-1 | STRGFGAESNTGELF
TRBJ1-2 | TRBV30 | AWRQDSRYGYT
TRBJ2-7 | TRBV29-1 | SVARTPYEQY
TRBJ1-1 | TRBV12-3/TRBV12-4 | ASSYTGYENTEAF
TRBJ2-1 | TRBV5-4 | ASSLGMRLAGHNEQF
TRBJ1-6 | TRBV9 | ASSVGGNSPLH
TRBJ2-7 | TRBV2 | ASRSGSSYEQY
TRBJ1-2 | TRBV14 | ASSQGGWDGYT
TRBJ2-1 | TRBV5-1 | ASSLAPENEQF
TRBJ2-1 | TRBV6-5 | ASSFQREEQF
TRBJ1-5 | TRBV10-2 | ASRAGGVYQPQH
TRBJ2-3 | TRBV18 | ASSLGGRYYLADTQY
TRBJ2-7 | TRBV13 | ASNRGGSHYEQY
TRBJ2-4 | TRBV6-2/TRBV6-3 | ASLSQTTEASSKNIQY
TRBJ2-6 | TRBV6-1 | ASTPSVTNVLT
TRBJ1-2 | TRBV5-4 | ASSFRGLNYCYT
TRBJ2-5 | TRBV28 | ASSLGIPGETQY
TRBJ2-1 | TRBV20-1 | SATQAQGISYNEQF
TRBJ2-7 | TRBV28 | ASSSSRVARDPYEQY